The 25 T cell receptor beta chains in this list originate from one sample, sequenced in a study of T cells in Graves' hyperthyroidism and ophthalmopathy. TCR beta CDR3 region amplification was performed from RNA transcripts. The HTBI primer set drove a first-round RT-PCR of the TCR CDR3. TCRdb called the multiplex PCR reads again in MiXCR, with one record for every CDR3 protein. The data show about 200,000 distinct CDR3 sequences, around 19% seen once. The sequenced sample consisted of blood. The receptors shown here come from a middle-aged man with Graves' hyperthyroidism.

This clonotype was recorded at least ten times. CDR3 protein: CASSLGGARSGNTIYF. In DNA, the CDR3 is TGTGCCAGCAGCTTAGGGGGGGCGCGCTCTGGAAACACCATATATTTT. This chain links TRBV7-2 with TRBJ1-3; possibly TRBD1 for D (6 bases). CDR1 and CDR2 (germline): SGHTA, FQGNSA. The CDR3 runs 16 residues. V lost 1 base and J 0 bases, leaving 10 bases between the germline ends.

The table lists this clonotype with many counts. Here the CDR3 reads CASRRATDSRSYNEQFF. The CDR3 DNA reads TGCGCCAGCAGGCGGGCGACTGACTCCCGCTCCTACAATGAGCAGTTCTTC. This chain connects TRBV5-1 to TRBJ2-1; D is perhaps TRBD2 (5 bases). Trimming cost V 5 bases and J 0 bases, with 18 bases left between them. The CDR3 is made up of 17 amino acids. From germline, CDR1 is SGHRS and CDR2 YFSETQ.

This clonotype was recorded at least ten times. The CDR3 region is CASSAGGVNTDTQYF. The CDR3 DNA reads as TGTGCCAGCAGTGCGGGGGGGGTGAACACAGATACGCAGTATTTT. V is TRBV2 and J is TRBJ2-3; 8 nucleotides align to TRBD2. V dropped 4 bases and J dropped 2; count of bases not matched to a gene: 5. The CDR3 runs 15 residues. Germline V CDR1 and CDR2: SNHLY, FYNNEI.

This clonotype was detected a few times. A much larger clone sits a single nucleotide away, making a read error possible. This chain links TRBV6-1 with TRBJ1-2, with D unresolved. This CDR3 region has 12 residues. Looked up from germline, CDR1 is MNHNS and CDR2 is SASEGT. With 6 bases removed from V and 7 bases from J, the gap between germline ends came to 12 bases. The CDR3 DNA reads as TGTGCCAGCAGCGACCAGTGGAGTGGCTACACCTTC. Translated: CASSDQWSGYTF.

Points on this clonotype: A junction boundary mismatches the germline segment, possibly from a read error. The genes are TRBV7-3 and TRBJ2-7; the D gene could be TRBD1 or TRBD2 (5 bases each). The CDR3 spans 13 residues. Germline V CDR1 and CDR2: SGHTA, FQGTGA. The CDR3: CASNLNEGNEQYF. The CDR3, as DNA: TGTGCCAGCAACTTAAATGAGGGGAACGAGCAGTACTTC.

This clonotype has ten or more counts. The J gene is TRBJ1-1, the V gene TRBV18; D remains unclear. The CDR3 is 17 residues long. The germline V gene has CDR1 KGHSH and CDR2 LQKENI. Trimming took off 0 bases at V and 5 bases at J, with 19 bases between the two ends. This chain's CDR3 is CASSPPSPRRGRTEAFF. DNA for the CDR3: TGTGCCAGCTCACCACCTTCCCCTCGTCGCGGGAGGACTGAAGCTTTCTTT.

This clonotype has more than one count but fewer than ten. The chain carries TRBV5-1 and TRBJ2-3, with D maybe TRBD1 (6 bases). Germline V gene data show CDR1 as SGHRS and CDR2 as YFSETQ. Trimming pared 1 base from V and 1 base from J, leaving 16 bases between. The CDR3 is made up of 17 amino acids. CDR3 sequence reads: CASSLRPRDIGTDTQYF. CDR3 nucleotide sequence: TGCGCCAGCAGCTTGCGCCCCCGGGACATCGGCACAGATACGCAGTATTTT.

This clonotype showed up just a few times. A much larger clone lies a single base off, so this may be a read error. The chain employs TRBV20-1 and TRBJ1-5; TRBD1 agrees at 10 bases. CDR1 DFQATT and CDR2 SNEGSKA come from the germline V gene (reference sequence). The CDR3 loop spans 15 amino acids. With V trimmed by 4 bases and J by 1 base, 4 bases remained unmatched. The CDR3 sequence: CSANGDRGSNQPQHF. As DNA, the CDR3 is TGCAGTGCTAACGGGGACAGGGGCAGCAATCAGCCCCAGCATTTT.

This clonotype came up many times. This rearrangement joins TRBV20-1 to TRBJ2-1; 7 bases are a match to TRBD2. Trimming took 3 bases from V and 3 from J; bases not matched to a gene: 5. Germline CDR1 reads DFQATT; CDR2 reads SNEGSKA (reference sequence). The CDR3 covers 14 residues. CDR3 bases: TGCAGTGCTAGTGGGTCTAGCGGCTACAATGAGCAGTTCTTC. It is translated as CSASGSSGYNEQFF.

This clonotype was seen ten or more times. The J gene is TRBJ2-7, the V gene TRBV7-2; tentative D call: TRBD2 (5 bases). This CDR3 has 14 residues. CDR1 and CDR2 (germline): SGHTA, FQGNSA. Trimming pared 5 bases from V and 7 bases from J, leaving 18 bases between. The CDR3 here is CASSPLIEPGEQYF. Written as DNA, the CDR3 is TGTGCCAGCAGCCCGTTGATCGAGCCGGGGGAGCAGTACTTC.

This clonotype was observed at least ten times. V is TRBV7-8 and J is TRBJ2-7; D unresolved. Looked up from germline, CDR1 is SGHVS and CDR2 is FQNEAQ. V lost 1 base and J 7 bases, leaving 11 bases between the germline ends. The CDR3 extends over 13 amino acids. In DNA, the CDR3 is TGTGCCAGCAGCTTAGGGAACTTCGGGGAGCAGTACTTC. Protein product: CASSLGNFGEQYF. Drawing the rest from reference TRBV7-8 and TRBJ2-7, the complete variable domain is GAGVSQSPRYKVAKRGQDVALRCDPISGHVSLFWYQQALGQGPEFLTYFQNEAQLDKSGLPSDRFFAERPEGSVSTLKIQRTQQEDSAVYLCASSLGNFGEQYFGPGTRLTVT.

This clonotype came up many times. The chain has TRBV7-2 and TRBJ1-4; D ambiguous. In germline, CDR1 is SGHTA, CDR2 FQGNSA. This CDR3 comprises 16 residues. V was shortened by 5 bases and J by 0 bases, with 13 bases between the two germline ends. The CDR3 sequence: CASSLETGSTNEKLFF. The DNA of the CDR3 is TGTGCCAGCAGCCTTGAGACCGGTTCAACTAATGAAAAACTGTTTTTT.

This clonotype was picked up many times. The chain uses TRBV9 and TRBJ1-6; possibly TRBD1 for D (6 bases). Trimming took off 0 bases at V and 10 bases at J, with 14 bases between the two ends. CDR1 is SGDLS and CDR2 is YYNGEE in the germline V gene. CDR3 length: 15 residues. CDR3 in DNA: TGTGCCAGCAGCGTAGGGGGGGCAGGGGAATCACCCCTCCACTTT. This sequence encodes CASSVGGAGESPLHF.

Here the CDR3 reads CASSQVGKIGELFF. For the CDR3, the DNA is TGTGCCAGCAGCCAAGTAGGGAAAATCGGGGAGCTGTTTTTT. J is TRBJ2-2 and V is TRBV4-2; D is unclear. The germline CDR1 and CDR2 sequences are LGHNA and YNFKEQ. Trimming cost V 1 base and J 7 bases, with 10 bases left between them. The CDR3 consists of 14 residues.

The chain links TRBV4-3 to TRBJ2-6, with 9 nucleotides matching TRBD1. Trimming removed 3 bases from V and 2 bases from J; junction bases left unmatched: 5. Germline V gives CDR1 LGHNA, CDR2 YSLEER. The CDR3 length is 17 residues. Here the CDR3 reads CASSQGTGLTGANVLTF. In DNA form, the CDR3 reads TGCGCCAGCAGCCAGGGGACAGGGCTCACTGGGGCCAACGTCCTGACTTTC.

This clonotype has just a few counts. CDR3 amino acids: CASSQWGGPNEKLFF. As DNA, the CDR3 is TGTGCCAGCAGCCAATGGGGGGGACCTAATGAAAAACTGTTTTTT. The chain combines TRBV28 with TRBJ1-4, with D possibly TRBD1 on 5 matching bases. Germline V CDR1 and CDR2: MDHEN, SYDVKM. This CDR3 is 15 amino acids long. Trimming removed 6 bases from V and 3 bases from J, with 14 bases in between. Drawing the rest from reference TRBV28 and TRBJ1-4, the complete variable domain is DVKVTQSSRYLVKRTGEKVFLECVQDMDHENMFWYRQDPGLGLRLIYFSYDVKMKEKGDIPEGYSVSREKKERFSLILESASTNQTSMYLCASSQWGGPNEKLFFGSGTQLSVL.

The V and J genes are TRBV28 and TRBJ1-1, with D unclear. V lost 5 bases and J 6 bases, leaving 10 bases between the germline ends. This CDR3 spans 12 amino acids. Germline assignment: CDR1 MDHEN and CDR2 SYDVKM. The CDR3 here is CASSPRWSEAFF. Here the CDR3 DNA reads TGTGCCAGCAGTCCTCGCTGGTCTGAAGCTTTCTTT.

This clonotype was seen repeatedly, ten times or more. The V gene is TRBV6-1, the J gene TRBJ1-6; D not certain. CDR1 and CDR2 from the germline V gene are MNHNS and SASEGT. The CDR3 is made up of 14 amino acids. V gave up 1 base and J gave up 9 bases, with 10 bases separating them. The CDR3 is CASSEDTAVSPLHF. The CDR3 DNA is TGTGCCAGCAGTGAAGACACAGCGGTTTCACCCCTCCACTTT.

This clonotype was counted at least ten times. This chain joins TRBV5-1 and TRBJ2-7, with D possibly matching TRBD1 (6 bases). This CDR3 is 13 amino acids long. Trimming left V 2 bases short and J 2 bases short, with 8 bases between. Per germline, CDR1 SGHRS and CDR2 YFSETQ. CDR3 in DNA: TGCGCCAGCAGCTTTAGGACAGCCTACGAGCAGTACTTC. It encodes CASSFRTAYEQYF.

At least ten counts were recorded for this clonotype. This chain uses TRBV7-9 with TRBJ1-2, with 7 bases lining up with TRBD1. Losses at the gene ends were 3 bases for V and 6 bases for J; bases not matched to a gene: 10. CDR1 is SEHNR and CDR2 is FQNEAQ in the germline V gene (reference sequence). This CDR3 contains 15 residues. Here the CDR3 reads CASSLARGGGDGYTF. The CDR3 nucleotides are TGTGCCAGCAGCTTGGCCCGCGGAGGGGGCGATGGCTACACCTTC.

The CDR3 loop is CASSPRDRKDSPYNEQFF. As DNA, the CDR3 is TGTGCCAGCTCACCACGGGACAGAAAAGACTCTCCCTACAATGAGCAGTTCTTC. V and J are TRBV18 and TRBJ2-1, with 7 bases aligning to TRBD1. Germline CDR1 reads KGHSH; CDR2 reads LQKENI. This CDR3 is built from 18 residues. The junction had 11 bases not matched to a gene; V was cut back by 1 base and J by 2 bases. The full variable domain, completed using reference TRBV18 and TRBJ2-1, is NAGVMQNPRHLVRRRGQEARLRCSPMKGHSHVYWYRQLPEEGLKFMVYLQKENIIDESGMPKERFSAEFPKEGPSILRIQQVVRGDSAAYFCASSPRDRKDSPYNEQFFGPGTRLTVL.

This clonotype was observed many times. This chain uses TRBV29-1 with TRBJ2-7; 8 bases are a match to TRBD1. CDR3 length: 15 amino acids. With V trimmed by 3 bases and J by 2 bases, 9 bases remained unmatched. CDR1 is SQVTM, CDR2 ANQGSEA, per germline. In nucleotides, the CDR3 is TGCAGCGTTGAGGACGGGACAGGATCCCCCTACGAGCAGTACTTC. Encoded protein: CSVEDGTGSPYEQYF.

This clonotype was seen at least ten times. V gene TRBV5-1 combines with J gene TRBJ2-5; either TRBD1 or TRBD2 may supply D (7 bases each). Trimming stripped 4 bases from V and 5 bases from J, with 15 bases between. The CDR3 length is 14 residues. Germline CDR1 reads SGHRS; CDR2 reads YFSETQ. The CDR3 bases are TGCGCCAGCAGCGATCCTCAGGGGGGGGAGACCCAGTACTTC. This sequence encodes CASSDPQGGETQYF.

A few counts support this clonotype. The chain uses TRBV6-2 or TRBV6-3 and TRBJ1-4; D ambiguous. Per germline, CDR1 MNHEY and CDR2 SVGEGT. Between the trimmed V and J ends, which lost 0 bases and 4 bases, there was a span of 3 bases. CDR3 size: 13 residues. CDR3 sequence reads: CASSYSRNEKLFF. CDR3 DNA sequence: TGTGCCAGCAGTTACTCGCGTAATGAAAAACTGTTTTTT.

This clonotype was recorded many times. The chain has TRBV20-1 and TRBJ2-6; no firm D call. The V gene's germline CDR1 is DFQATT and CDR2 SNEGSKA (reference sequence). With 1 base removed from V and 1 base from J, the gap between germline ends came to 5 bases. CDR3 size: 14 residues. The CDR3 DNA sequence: TGCAGTGCTAGAGTGGGATCTGGGGCCAACGTCCTGACTTTC. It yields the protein CSARVGSGANVLTF.